This T cell receptor (beta chain) was sequenced for a study of CD8 T cells in Susac syndrome. Sequencing of TCR beta was carried out in blood CD8+ and CD4+ T cells. Germline lookup yields CDR1 SGHDT and CDR2 YYEEEE. Trimming took off 0 bases at V and 1 base at J, with 10 bases between the two ends. This CDR3 has 15 residues. Random hexamers were used to reverse transcribe the RNA input (about 0.5 to 1 ug). With immunoSEQ multiplex PCR, TCR beta CDR3 was amplified across 54 Vbeta and 13 Jbeta. TCRdb reanalysed the immunoSEQ multiplex PCR reads using MiXCR and keeps one entry per CDR3 protein. Of under 200,000 distinct CDR3 sequences in the sample, around 94% were seen once.

Source material: CD4+ T cells from PBMCs. The chain links TRBV5-6 to TRBJ1-1, with D hard to call. This sequence originates from a human donor in good health. CDR3 coding DNA: TGTGCCAGCAGCTTGGGTCTTCATGCGAACACTGAAGCTTTCTTT. It encodes CASSLGLHANTEAFF.